This TCR beta chain was profiled in a study of response to subunit inactivated influenza vaccine. The CDR3 runs to 12 residues. From germline, CDR1 is MNHEY and CDR2 SMNVEV (reference sequence). The V and J ends lost 6 bases and 8 bases respectively, with 12 bases between them. TCRdb reprocessed the RT-PCR reads with MiXCR, giving one entry per CDR3 protein. Counted here are about 570,000 distinct CDR3 sequences, about 11% occurring once; the ten biggest clones make up approximately 9.9%. This clonotype was detected a few times. These same records also appear under a second study, on T cells expressing NK-cell markers. That report adds: Production of TCR beta cDNA relied on 5'RACE template switching with UMIs. HCMV seropositivity characterized seven of the eight sequenced donors, and seronegativity one. Where a few donors were concerned, these clonotypes also led the CD3+CD56-NKG2C+ fraction.

This clonotype was sampled from a man in his fifties who received an inactivated influenza vaccine. This chain uses TRBV27 with TRBJ2-3; D uncertain. The material was PBMCs from blood, obtained on the day of vaccination. The CDR3 nucleotides are TGTGCCAGCAGACGGACCCAGGCTACGCAGTATTTT. It is translated as CASRRTQATQYF.